This TCR beta chain stems from a study of blood T cells in healthy people across ages. A second 7 to 11 cycle PCR used barcoded and J-beta primers. TCRdb ran MiXCR on the 5' RACE reads and lists one entry per CDR3 protein. The table lists some 1,500,000 distinct CDR3 sequences, less than 45% of them singletons. The CDR3 covers 14 residues. Germline V lookup: CDR1 DFQATT, CDR2 SNEGSKA (reference sequence). V gave up 7 bases and J gave up 0 bases; unmatched junction bases: 8. Sample donors were healthy Caucasian individuals that came from Russia, aged 6 to 90. This clonotype was recorded only once. Its antigen is undetermined. Study-wide findings and caveats: In these data, TCR beta diversity tracked strongly with naive T cell percentage.

The source material was blood. This sequence was found in a woman under 30 in good health. The V and J genes are TRBV20-1 and TRBJ2-7, with 8 bases matching TRBD2. The CDR3 DNA sequence: TGCAGTGGGGAGACTAGCGCGAGCTCCTACGAGCAGTACTTC. It specifies CSGETSASSYEQYF.